This T cell receptor beta chain came from a study of vaccination and CD4 T cells after COVID-19. As for treatment: approximately nine-day PBMC culture with coronavirus spike peptide pools or control peptides (ViraFEST assay). The study sequenced cultured CD4+ T cell DNA using the Oncomine TCR Beta short-read assay. TCRdb redid the calling of the PCR reads with MiXCR, one entry per CDR3 protein. The table shows around 16,000 distinct CDR3 sequences, with about 46% occurring only once. J was trimmed by 7 bases and V by 3 bases; bases with no gene match: 10. The germline V gene encodes CDR1 DFQATT and CDR2 SNEGSKA (reference sequence). The CDR3 length is 15 residues. Notes on this clonotype: Its antigen is not known.

Sequenced: CD4+ T cells from blood, cultured in vitro. This TCR came from a human donor who had recovered from COVID-19. V usage is TRBV20-1 and J usage is TRBJ2-2; 8 bases match TRBD1. The CDR3 spells CSARVAGGGGGELFF. Here the CDR3 DNA reads TGCAGTGCTAGGGTGGCAGGGGGCGGCGGCGGGGAGCTGTTTTTT.